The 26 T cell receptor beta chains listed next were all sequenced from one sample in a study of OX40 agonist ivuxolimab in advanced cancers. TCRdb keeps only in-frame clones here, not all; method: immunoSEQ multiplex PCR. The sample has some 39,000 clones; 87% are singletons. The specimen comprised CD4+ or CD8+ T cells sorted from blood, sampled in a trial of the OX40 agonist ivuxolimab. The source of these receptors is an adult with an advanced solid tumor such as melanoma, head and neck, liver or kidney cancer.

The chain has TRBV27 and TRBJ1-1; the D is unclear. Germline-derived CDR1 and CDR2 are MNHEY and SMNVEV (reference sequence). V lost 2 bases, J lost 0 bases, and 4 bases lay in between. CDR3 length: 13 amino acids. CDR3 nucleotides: TGTGCCAGCAGTTTAAATCTGAACACTGAAGCTTTCTTT. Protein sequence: CASSLNLNTEAFF.

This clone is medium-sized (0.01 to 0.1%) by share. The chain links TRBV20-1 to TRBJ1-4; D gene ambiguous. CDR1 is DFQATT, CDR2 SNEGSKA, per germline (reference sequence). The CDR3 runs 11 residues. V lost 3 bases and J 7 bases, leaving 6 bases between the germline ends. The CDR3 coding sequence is TGCAGTGCTAGGTGGAGTGAAAAACTGTTTTTT. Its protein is CSARWSEKLFF.

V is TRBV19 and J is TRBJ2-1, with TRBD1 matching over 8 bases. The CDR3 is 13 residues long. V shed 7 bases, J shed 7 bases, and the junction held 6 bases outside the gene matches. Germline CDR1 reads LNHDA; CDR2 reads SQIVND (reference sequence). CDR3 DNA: TGTGCCAGTACCCGACAGGGGTTAAATGAGCAGTTCTTC. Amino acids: CASTRQGLNEQFF.

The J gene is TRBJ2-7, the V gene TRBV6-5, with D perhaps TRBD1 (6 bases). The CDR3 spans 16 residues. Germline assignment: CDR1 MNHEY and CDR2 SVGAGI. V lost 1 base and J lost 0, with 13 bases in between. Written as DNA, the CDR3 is TGTGCCAGCAGTTACTGGACAGAGGGACACTCCTACGAGCAGTACTTC. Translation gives CASSYWTEGHSYEQYF.

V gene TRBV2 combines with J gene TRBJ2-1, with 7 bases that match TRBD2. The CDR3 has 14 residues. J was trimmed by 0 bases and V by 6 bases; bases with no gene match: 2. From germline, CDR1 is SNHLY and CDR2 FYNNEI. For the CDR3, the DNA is TGTGCCAGCAGAGCGGGGTCCTCCTACAATGAGCAGTTCTTC. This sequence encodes CASRAGSSYNEQFF.

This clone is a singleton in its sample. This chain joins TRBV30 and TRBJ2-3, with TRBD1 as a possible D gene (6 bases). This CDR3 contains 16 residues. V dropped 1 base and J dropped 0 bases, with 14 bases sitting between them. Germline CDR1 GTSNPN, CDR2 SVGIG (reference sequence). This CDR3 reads CAWSEGQRLSTDTQYF. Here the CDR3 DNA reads TGTGCCTGGAGTGAAGGACAGCGACTGAGCACAGATACGCAGTATTTT.

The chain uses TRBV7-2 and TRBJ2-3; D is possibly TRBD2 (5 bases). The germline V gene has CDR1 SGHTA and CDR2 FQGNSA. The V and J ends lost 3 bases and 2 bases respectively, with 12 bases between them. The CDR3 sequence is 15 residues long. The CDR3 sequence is CASSFLAFNTDTQYF. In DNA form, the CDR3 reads TGTGCCAGCAGCTTTCTAGCATTCAACACAGATACGCAGTATTTT.

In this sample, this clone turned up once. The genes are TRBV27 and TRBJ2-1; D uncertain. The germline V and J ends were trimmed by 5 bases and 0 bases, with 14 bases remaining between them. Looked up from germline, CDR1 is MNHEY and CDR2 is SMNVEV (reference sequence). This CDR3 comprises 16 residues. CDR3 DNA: TGTGCCAGCAGTCCCGAGCGAGACCTCTCCTACAATGAGCAGTTCTTC. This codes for CASSPERDLSYNEQFF.

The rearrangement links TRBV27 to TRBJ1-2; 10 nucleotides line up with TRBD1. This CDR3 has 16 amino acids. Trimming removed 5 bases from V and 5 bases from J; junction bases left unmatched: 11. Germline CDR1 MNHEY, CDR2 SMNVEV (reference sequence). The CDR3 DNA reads TGTGCCAGCAGTCGTAGCCCCATGGGACAGGGGTATGGCTACACCTTC. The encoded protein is CASSRSPMGQGYGYTF.

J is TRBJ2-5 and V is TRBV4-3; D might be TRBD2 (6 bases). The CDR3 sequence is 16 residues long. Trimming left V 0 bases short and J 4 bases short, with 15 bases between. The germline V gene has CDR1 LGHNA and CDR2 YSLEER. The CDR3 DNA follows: TGCGCCAGCAGCCAAGATCCTAGCGTGGGTGGAGAGACCCAGTACTTC. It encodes CASSQDPSVGGETQYF.

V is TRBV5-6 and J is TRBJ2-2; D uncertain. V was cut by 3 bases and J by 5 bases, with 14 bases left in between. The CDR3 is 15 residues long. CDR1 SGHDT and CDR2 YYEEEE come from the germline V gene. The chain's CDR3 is CASSWNTKMTGELFF. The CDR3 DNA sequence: TGTGCCAGCAGCTGGAATACGAAGATGACCGGGGAGCTGTTTTTT.

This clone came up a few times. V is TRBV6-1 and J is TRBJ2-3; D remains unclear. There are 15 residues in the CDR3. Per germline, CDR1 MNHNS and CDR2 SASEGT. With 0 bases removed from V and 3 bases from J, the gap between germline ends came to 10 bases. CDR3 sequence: CASSEAAGLTDTQYF. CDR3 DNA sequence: TGTGCCAGCAGTGAAGCGGCAGGATTGACAGATACGCAGTATTTT.

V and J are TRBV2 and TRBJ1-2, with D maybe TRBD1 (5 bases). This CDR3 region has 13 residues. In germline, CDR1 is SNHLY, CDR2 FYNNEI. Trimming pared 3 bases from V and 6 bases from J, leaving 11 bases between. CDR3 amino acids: CASSDRGRDGYTF. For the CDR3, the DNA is TGTGCCAGCAGTGATAGGGGAAGGGATGGCTACACCTTC.

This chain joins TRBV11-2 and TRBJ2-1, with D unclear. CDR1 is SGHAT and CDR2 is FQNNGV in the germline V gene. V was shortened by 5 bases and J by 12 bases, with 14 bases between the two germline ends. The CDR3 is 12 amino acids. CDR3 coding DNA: TGTGCCAGCAGCCGCAATAGGTTCCGGCAGTTCTTC. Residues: CASSRNRFRQFF.

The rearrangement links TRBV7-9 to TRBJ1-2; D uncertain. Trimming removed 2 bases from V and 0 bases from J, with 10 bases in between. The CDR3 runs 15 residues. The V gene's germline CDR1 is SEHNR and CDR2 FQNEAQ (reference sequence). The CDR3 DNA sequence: TGTGCCAGCAGCTTATTTGGCACCACTAACTATGGCTACACCTTC. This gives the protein CASSLFGTTNYGYTF.

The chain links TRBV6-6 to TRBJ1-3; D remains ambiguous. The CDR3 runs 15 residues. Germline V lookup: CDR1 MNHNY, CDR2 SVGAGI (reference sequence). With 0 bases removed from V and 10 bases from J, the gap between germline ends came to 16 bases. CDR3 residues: CASSYSNTVPSTIYF. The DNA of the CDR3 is TGTGCCAGCAGTTACTCGAACACAGTCCCAAGTACCATATATTTT.

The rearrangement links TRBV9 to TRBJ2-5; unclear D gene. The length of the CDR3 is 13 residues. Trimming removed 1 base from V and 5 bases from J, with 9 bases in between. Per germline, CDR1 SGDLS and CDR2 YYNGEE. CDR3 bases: TGTGCCAGCAGCGTAAATCGGGTTGAGACCCAGTACTTC. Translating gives CASSVNRVETQYF.

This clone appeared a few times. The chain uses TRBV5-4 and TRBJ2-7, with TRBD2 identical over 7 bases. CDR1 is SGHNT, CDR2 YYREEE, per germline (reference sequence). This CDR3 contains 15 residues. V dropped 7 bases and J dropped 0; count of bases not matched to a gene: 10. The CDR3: CASQKAGASSYEQYF. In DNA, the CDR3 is TGTGCCAGCCAAAAGGCGGGAGCCAGCTCCTACGAGCAGTACTTC.

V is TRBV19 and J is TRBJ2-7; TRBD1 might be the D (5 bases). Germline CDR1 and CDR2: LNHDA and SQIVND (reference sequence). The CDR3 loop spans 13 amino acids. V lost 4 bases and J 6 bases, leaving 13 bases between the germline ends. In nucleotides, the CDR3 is TGTGCCAGTAGTACCCCCAGGGTAGCCGAGCAGTACTTC. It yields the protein CASSTPRVAEQYF.

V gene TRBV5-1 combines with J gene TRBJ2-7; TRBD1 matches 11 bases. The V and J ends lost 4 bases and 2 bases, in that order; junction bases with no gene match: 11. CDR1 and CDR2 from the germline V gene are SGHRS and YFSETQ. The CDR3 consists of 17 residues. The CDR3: CASSTGQGAKVPYEQYF. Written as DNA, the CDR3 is TGCGCCAGCAGCACCGGACAGGGGGCGAAGGTCCCCTACGAGCAGTACTTC. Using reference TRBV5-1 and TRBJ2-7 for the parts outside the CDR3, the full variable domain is KAGVTQTPRYLIKTRGQQVTLSCSPISGHRSVSWYQQTPGQGLQFLFEYFSETQRNKGNFPGRFSGRQFSNSRSEMNVSTLELGDSALYLCASSTGQGAKVPYEQYFGPGTRLTVT.

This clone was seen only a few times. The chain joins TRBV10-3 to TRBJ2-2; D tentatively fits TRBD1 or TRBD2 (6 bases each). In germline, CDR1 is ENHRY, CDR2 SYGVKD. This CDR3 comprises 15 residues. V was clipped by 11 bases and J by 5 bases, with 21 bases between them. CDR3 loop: CASGAIAGRTGELFF. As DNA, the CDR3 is TGTGCCTCGGGGGCCATCGCGGGAAGAACCGGGGAGCTGTTTTTT.

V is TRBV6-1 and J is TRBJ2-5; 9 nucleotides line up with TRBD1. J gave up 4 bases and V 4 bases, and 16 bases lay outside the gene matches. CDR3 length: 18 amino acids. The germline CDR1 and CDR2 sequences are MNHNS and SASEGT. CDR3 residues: CASSGLIGTGLNSETQYF. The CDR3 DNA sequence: TGTGCCAGCAGTGGCTTAATTGGGACAGGGTTAAATTCAGAGACCCAGTACTTC.

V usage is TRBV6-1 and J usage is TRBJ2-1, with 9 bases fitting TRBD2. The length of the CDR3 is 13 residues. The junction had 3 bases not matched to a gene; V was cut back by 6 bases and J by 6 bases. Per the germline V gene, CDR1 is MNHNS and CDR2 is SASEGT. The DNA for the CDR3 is TGTGCCAGCAGGACTAGCGGTTTCAATGAGCAGTTCTTC. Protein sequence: CASRTSGFNEQFF.

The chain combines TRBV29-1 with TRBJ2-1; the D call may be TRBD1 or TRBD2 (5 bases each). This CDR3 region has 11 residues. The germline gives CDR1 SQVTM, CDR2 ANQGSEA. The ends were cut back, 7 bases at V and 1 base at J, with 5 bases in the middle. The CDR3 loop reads CSGGSYNEQFF. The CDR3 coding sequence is TGCAGCGGGGGGTCCTACAATGAGCAGTTCTTC.

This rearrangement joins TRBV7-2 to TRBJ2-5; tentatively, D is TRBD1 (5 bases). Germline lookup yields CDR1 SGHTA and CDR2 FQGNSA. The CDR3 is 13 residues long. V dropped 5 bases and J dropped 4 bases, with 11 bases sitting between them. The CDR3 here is CASSPTGSETQYF. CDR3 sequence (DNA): TGTGCCAGCAGCCCAACAGGTTCAGAGACCCAGTACTTC.

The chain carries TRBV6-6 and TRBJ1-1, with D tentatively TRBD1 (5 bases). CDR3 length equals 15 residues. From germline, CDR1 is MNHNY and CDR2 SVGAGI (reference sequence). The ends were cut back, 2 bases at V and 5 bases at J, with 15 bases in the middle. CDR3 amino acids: CASSYGRQLSTEAFF. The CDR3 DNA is TGTGCCAGCAGTTACGGGCGACAGCTGTCGACTGAAGCTTTCTTT.